This TCR beta chain is from a study of blood T cell repertoires in COVID-19. About the research overall: From the United States, Italy and Spain came samples of acute and convalescent COVID-19. PBMCs, B-cell-depleted T cells, or T cells provided the cDNA or gDNA that made up the material.

Authors' processing steps: Estimates of nucleated cell counts were drawn from the amplification of reference gene primers. TCRdb's table, derived via immunoSEQ multiplex PCR, lists solely in-frame clones and lacks some. V and J calls plus clone size are reproduced from that table; the DNA served to infer D and trimming. The data contain about 97,000 clones, 80% to 90% of them singletons. Sequenced sample: peripheral blood. The sequence was obtained from a human donor in a cohort sampled during active COVID-19.

The DNA of the CDR3 is TGCGCCAGCAGCCAAGAACCCCCTAGCGGGAACTTATATGAGCAGTTCTTC. Protein: CASSQEPPSGNLYEQFF. V usage is TRBV4-1 and J usage is TRBJ2-1, with 9 nucleotides matching TRBD2. Germline V gives CDR1 MGHRA, CDR2 YSYEKL. With 0 bases clipped from V and 8 bases from J, the junction kept 11 bases outside the gene matches. This CDR3 has 17 amino acids.